Given below is one T cell receptor beta chain in context. No antigen is known for it. This sample is part of a study of shared clonotypes between healthy human individuals. After removal of 4 bases from V and 7 bases from J, the junction contained 3 bases not matched to a gene. Germline lookup yields CDR1 SGHAT and CDR2 FQNNGV. The CDR3 runs 13 residues. Profiled with immunoSEQ multiplex PCR; TCRdb holds only in-frame clones, not every one. The sample lists roughly 850,000 clones; 90% to 97% were seen once. In the naive CD8 group, cells lacked CD45RO and were positively selected for CCR7, so terminally differentiated effector memory CD45RA+ cells were left out. Study-level findings and limits: Generation of non-shared clonotypes was less probable than generation of clonotypes shared by all four donors.

The TCR comes from a man younger than 40 in good health. Sequencing was done on a sample of naive CD8+ T cells sorted from blood. This chain uses TRBV11-2 with TRBJ2-2, with 7 bases matching TRBD2. CDR3 loop: CASSSVAGGELFF. CDR3 in DNA: TGTGCCAGCAGCTCGGTAGCGGGCGGGGAGCTGTTTTTT.